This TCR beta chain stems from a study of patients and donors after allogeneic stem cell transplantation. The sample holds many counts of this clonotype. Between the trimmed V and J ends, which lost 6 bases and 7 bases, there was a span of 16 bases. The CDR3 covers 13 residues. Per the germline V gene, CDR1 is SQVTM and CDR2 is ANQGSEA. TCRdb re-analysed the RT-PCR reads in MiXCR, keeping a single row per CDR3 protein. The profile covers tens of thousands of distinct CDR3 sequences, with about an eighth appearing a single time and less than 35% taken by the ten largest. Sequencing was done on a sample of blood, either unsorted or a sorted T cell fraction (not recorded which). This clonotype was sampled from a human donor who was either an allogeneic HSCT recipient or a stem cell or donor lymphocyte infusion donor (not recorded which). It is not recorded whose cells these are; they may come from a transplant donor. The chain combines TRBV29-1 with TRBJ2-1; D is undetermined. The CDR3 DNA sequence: TGCAGCGTGCGATTAGCACTTGGGAATGAGCAGTTCTTC. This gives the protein CSVRLALGNEQFF.